These T cell receptor beta chains were read from a single sample in a study of blood T cell repertoires in COVID-19. TCRdb's table, derived via immunoSEQ multiplex PCR, lists solely in-frame clones and lacks some. The data contain around 500,000 clones, 70% to 90% of them singletons. Source material: PBMCs or T cells enriched from blood (not recorded which). The receptors were sampled from an older woman who had recovered from COVID-19. Both conserved end residues are part of each CDR3. The D gene is left open where the match is weak. Clone size is stated in some rows and not others, as once, few, many or a class when expanded.

d_call clone_size j_call v_call cdr3_nt cdr3_aa
TRBD1 NA TRBJ2-2 TRBV30 TGTGCCTTGCGAAAGGGGGACAGGGCGAACACCGGGGAGCTGTTTTTT CALRKGDRANTGELFF
TRBD1 once TRBJ1-5 TRBV2 TGTGCCAGCACCTTGGACAGGGGGAGCGGGGCCAATCAGCCCCAGCATTTT CASTLDRGSGANQPQHF
TRBD1 NA TRBJ1-2 TRBV2 TGTGCCAGCACAATTCAGGGGGCGAGTGGCTACACCTTC CASTIQGASGYTF
NA few TRBJ1-1 TRBV4-2 TGTGCCAGCAGCCTACCGGGGGGGACTGAAGCTTTCTTT CASSLPGGTEAFF
TRBD1 NA TRBJ1-1 TRBV24-1 TGTGCCACCAAAGGGGGCGATGACACTGAAGCTTTCTTT CATKGGDDTEAFF
TRBD1 NA TRBJ2-4 TRBV7-6 TGTGCCAGCAGCTTAGACCCAGGACAGGGCAAAAACATTCAGTACTTC CASSLDPGQGKNIQYF
TRBD1 NA TRBJ1-6 TRBV27 TGTGCCAGCAGTTTAAGTAGGACAGGAGGTAATTCACCCCTCCACTTT CASSLSRTGGNSPLHF
TRBD2 NA TRBJ2-3 TRBV10-3 TGTGCCATCAAGTCTAGCGGATACACAGATACGCAGTATTTT CAIKSSGYTDTQYF
NA NA TRBJ1-2 TRBV19 TGTGCCAGTAGTATGGCAGGTTTGTCTGGCTACACCTTC CASSMAGLSGYTF
TRBD1 NA TRBJ2-3 TRBV5-1 TGCGCCAGCAGCTGGGGACAGTATAGCACAGATACGCAGTATTTT CASSWGQYSTDTQYF
NA NA TRBJ1-3 TRBV2 TGTGCCAGCAGTGAAAGGGAGGGAAACACCATATATTTT CASSEREGNTIYF
TRBD1 once TRBJ2-2 TRBV5-4 TGTGCCAGCAGCCCGGGCCAGGGGGCAGTTGGGGAGCTGTTTTTT CASSPGQGAVGELFF
TRBD1 NA TRBJ1-6 TRBV9 TGTGCCAGCAGCGCCGGGACAGGGCTTAATTCACCCCTCCACTTT CASSAGTGLNSPLHF
NA NA TRBJ1-5 TRBV6-5 TGTGCCAGCAGTTACTCGGGGGGATCCGGCAATCAGCCCCAGCATTTT CASSYSGGSGNQPQHF
NA NA TRBJ2-2 TRBV12-5 TGTGCTAGTGGCCCCCGGGTTATGGGCGGGGAGCTGTTTTTT CASGPRVMGGELFF
TRBD1 NA TRBJ1-3 TRBV10-2 TGCGCCAGCAGTGTCTCGGGACAGTCTGGAAACACCATATATTTT CASSVSGQSGNTIYF
TRBD2 NA TRBJ2-1 TRBV5-4 TGTGCCAGCAGCTCACTAGCGGGGGGGCTGGTTGAGCAGTTCTTC CASSSLAGGLVEQFF
NA NA TRBJ2-1 TRBV6-5 TGTGCCAGCAACCGGCTGCTAGCTCCTTACAATGAGCAGTTCTTC CASNRLLAPYNEQFF
NA NA TRBJ2-7 TRBV30 TGTGCCTGGAGTGGGCAGGCCTACTACGAGCAGTACTTC CAWSGQAYYEQYF
TRBD2 NA TRBJ2-3 TRBV6-5 TGTGCCAGCAGTCGGGGACTAGCGTGGACAGATACGCAGTATTTT CASSRGLAWTDTQYF
TRBD1 NA TRBJ1-2 TRBV27 TGTGCCAGCAGGCGGACAGGGACCAACTATGGCTACACCTTC CASRRTGTNYGYTF
NA NA TRBJ2-2 TRBV5-1 TGCGCCAGTCGGACGGGACACAAGAACACCGGGGAGCTGTTTTTT CASRTGHKNTGELFF
NA few TRBJ1-3 TRBV11-2 TGTGCCAGCAGCTCCCTTTCTGAGGGCCGGAATGGAAACACCATATATTTT CASSSLSEGRNGNTIYF